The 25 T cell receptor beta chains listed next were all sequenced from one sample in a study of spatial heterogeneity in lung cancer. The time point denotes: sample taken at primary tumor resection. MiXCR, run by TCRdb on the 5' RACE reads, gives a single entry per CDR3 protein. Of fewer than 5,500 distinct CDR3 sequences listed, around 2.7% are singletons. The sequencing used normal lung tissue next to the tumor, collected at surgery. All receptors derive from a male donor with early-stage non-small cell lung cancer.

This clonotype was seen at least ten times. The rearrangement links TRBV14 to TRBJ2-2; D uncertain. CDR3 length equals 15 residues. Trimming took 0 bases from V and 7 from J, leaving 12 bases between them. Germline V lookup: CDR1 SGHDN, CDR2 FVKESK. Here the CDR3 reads CASSQEIQIRGELFF. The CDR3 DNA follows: TGTGCCAGCAGCCAAGAGATCCAGATTCGCGGGGAGCTGTTTTTT.

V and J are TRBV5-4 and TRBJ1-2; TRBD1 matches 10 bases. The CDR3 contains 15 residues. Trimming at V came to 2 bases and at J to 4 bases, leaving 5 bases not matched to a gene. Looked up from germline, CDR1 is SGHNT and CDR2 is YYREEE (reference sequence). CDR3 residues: CASSLETGGVYGYTF. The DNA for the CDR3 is TGTGCCAGCAGCTTAGAGACAGGGGGCGTCTATGGCTACACCTTC.

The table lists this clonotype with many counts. This CDR3 reads CASSASPGQGSSGANVLTF. CDR3 nucleotides: TGTGCCAGCAGTGCCTCACCGGGACAGGGTAGCTCTGGGGCCAACGTCCTGACTTTC. The chain carries TRBV25-1 and TRBJ2-6; 9 bases align to TRBD1. V dropped 4 bases and J dropped 0; count of bases not matched to a gene: 10. There are 19 residues in the CDR3. Germline V gene sequence: CDR1 MGHDK, CDR2 SYGVNS.

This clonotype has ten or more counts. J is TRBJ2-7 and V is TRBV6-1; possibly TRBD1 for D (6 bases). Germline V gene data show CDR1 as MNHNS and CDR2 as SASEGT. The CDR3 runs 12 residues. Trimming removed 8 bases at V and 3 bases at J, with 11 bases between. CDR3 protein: CASGQTSYEQYF. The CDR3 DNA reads TGTGCCAGCGGACAGACAAGCTACGAGCAGTACTTC.

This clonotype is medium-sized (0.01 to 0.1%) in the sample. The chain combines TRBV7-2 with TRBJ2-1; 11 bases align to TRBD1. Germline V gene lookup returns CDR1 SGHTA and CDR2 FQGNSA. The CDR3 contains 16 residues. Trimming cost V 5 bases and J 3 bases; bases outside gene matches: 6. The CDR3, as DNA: TGTGCCAGCAGCCAAAGGGACAGGGGGAGCTACAATGAGCAGTTCTTC. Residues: CASSQRDRGSYNEQFF.

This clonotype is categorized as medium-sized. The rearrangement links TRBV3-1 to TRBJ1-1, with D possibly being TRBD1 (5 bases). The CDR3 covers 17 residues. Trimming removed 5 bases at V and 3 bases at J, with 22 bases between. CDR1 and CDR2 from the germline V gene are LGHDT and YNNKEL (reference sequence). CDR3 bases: TGTGCCAGCAGCGGATGGGACGGATCGAGGACGCACACTGAAGCTTTCTTT. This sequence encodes CASSGWDGSRTHTEAFF.

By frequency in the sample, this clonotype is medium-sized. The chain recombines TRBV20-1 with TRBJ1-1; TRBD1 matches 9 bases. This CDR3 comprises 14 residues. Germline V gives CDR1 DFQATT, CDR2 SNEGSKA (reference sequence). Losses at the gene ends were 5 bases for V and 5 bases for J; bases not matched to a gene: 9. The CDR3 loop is CSAGRGTGKTEAFF. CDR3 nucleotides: TGCAGTGCTGGAAGGGGGACAGGGAAGACTGAAGCTTTCTTT.

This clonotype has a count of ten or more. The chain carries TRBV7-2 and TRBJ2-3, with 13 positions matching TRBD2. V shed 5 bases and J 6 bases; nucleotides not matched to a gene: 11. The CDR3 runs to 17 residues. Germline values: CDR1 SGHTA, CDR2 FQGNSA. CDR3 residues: CASSLGLAGERADTQYF. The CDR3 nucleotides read TGTGCCAGCAGCCTCGGACTAGCGGGAGAACGTGCGGATACGCAGTATTTT.

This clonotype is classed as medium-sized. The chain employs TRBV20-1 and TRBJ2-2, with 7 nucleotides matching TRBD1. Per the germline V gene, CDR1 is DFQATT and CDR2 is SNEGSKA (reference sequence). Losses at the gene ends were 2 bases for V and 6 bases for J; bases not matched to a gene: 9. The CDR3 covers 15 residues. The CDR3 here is CSARSLQGMAGELFF. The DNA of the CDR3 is TGCAGTGCTAGATCGCTACAGGGGATGGCCGGGGAGCTGTTTTTT.

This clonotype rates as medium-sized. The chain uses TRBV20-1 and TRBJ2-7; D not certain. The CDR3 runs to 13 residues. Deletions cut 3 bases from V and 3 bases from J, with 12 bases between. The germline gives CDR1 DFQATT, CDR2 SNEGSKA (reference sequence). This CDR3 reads CSARAESDYEQYF. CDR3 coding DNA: TGCAGTGCTAGGGCGGAGAGCGACTACGAGCAGTACTTC.

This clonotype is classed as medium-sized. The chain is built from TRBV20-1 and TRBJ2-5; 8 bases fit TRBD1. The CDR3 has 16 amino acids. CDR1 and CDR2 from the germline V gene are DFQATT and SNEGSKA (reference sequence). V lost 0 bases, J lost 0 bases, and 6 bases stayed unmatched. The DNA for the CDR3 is TGCAGTGCTAGAGATTCCAGGGACAGGTACCAAGAGACCCAGTACTTC. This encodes CSARDSRDRYQETQYF.

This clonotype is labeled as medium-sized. The chain's CDR3 is CAWSVQAGTYEQYF. The CDR3 DNA sequence: TGTGCCTGGAGTGTACAAGCGGGGACCTACGAGCAGTACTTC. The chain links TRBV30 to TRBJ2-7; TRBD2 aligns across 7 bases. CDR1 is GTSNPN and CDR2 is SVGIG in the germline V gene (reference sequence). With V trimmed by 0 bases and J by 2 bases, 4 bases remained unmatched. This CDR3 has 14 residues.

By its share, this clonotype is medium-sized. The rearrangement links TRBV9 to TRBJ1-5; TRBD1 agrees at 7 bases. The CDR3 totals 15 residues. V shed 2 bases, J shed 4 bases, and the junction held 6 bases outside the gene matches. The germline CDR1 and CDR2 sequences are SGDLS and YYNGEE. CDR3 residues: CASSVSGTVNQPQHF. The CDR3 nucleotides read TGTGCCAGCAGCGTCTCCGGGACAGTTAATCAGCCCCAGCATTTT.

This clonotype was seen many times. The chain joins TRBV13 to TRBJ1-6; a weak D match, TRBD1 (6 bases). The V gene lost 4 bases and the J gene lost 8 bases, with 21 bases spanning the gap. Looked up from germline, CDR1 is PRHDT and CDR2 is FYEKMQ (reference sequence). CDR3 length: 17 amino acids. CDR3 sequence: CASSYGSGTRRDSPLHF. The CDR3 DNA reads TGTGCCAGCAGCTACGGCTCCGGGACACGACGGGATTCACCCCTCCACTTT.

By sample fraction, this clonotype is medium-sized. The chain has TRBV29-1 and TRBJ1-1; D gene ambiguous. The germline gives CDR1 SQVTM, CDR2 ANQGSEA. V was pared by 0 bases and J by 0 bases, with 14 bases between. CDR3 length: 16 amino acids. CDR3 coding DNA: TGCAGCGTTGAAGAATGGGCTTACCGGGTGAACACTGAAGCTTTCTTT. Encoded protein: CSVEEWAYRVNTEAFF.

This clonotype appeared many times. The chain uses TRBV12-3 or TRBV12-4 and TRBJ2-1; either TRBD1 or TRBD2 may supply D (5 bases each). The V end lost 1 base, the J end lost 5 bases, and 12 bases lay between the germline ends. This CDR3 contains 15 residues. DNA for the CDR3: TGTGCCAGCAGTTTAGACGGGGCTATTAACAATGAGCAGTTCTTC. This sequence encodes CASSLDGAINNEQFF.

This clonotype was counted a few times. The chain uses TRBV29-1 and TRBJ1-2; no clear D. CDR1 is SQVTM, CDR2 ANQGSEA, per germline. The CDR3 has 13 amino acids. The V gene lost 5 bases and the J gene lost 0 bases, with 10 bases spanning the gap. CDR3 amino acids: CSVSEVANYGYTF. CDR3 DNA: TGCAGCGTTTCGGAGGTAGCTAACTATGGCTACACCTTC.

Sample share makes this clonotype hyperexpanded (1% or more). CDR3 DNA: TGTGCCAGTAGGGTTGACGGGGGGAGCTCCTACAATGAGCAGTTCTTC. It yields the protein CASRVDGGSSYNEQFF. This rearrangement joins TRBV19 to TRBJ2-1; 7 nucleotides match TRBD2. The CDR3 has 16 amino acids. Per germline, CDR1 LNHDA and CDR2 SQIVND (reference sequence). J lost 0 bases, V lost 6 bases, and 8 bases had no gene match.

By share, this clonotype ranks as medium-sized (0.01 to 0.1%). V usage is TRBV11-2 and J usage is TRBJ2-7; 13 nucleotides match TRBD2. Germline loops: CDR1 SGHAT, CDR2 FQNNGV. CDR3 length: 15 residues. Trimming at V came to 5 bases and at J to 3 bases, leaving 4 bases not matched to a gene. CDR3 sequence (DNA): TGTGCCAGCAGCCCGGGACTAGCGGGGAGCTACGAGCAGTACGTC. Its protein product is CASSPGLAGSYEQYV.

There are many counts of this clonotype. CDR3 nucleotide sequence: TGTGCCAGCAGCTTATCATTTGGGGGGGAGTCTTTCTTT. Encoded protein: CASSLSFGGESFF. The chain couples TRBV7-2 to TRBJ1-1; TRBD1 might be the D (5 bases). The CDR3 loop spans 13 amino acids. Trimming shortened V by 2 bases and J by 12 bases, and 16 bases separated the two germline ends. In germline, CDR1 is SGHTA, CDR2 FQGNSA. Looking up the rest from reference TRBV7-2 and TRBJ1-1 gives the full variable domain: GAGVSQSPSNKVTEKGKDVELRCDPISGHTALYWYRQSLGQGLEFLIYFQGNSAPDKSGLPSDRFSAERTGGSVSTLTIQRTQQEDSAVYLCASSLSFGGESFFGQGTRLTVV.

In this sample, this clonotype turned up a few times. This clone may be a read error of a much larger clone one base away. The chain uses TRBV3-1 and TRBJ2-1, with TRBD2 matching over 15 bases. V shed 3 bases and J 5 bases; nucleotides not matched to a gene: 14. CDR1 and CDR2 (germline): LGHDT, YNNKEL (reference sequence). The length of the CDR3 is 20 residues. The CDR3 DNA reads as TGTGCCAGCAGCCAGAGAGGACTAGCGGGGGGGATTAATGGGGACAATGAGCAGTTCTTC. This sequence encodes CASSQRGLAGGINGDNEQFF.

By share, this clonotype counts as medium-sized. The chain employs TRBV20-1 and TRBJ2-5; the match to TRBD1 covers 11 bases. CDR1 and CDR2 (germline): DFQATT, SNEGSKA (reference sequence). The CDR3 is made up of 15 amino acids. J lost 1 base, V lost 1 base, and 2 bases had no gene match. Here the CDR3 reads CSARAGTGGQETQYF. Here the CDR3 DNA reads TGCAGTGCTAGAGCAGGGACAGGGGGCCAAGAGACCCAGTACTTC.

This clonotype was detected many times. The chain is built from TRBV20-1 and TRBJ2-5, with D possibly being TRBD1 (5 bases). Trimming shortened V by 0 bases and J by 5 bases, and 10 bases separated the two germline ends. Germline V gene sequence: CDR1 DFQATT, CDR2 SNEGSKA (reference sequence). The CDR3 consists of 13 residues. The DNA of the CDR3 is TGCAGTGCTAGAGATCAGGGTTCGGAGACCCAGTACTTC. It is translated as CSARDQGSETQYF.

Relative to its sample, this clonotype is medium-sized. CDR3 sequence: CASTSEGFGNTIYF. CDR3 in DNA: TGTGCCAGCACCTCCGAGGGATTTGGAAACACCATATATTTT. The J gene is TRBJ1-3, the V gene TRBV7-9, with unresolved D. The CDR3 loop spans 14 amino acids. The germline gives CDR1 SEHNR, CDR2 FQNEAQ (reference sequence). Trimming took off 7 bases at V and 3 bases at J, with 13 bases between the two ends.

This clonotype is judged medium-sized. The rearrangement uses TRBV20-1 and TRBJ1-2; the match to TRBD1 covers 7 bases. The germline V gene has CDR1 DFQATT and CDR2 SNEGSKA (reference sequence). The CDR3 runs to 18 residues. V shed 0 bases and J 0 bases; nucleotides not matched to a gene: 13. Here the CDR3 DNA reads TGCAGTGCTAGAGAATCCCGCCGGGGCAGGGGGTCTAACTATGGCTACACCTTC. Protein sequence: CSARESRRGRGSNYGYTF.